This T cell receptor beta chain was identified in a study of cytotoxic CD8 clonotypes in ibrutinib-treated CLL. Overall study context: Response samples followed a median 12 months of treatment, range 6 to 36.

Data came from immunoSEQ multiplex PCR; TCRdb stores just in-frame clones and leaves some out. This repertoire shows approximately 130,000 clones, approximately 81% found once; its top ten account for 3% to 4%. V was trimmed by 7 bases and J by 5 bases, leaving 9 bases between them. The CDR3 is 13 residues long. CDR1 is SNHLY and CDR2 is FYNNEI in the germline V gene. The source is a human donor with chronic lymphocytic leukemia. The V and J genes are TRBV2 and TRBJ1-6, with D uncertain. The sample was PBMCs, taken after 24 months of ibrutinib treatment. CDR3 residues: CASIRIHNSPLHF. The CDR3 coding sequence is TGTGCCAGCATCAGGATACATAATTCACCCCTCCACTTT. Full variable domain (outside the CDR3, taken from reference TRBV2 and TRBJ1-6): EPEVTQTPSHQVTQMGQEVILRCVPISNHLYFYWYRQILGQKVEFLVSFYNNEISEKSEIFDDQFSVERPDGSNFTLKIRSTKLEDSAMYFCASIRIHNSPLHFGNGTRLTVT.